What follows are 25 T cell receptor beta chains derived from one specimen sequenced in a study of cytomegalovirus exposure and HLA in healthy donors. The PCR was carried out with 60 Vbeta primers and 13 Jbeta primers. Sequencing used immunoSEQ multiplex PCR; TCRdb keeps in-frame clones, though not all of them. This sample has more than 100,000 clones, with around 66% found just once. Sequencing used PBMCs. The receptors come from a man aged 18-30 years in good health and CMV-seronegative.

In nucleotides, the CDR3 is TGTGCCAGCAGCCTCCGGGACAGACCAAGCACAGATACGCAGTATTTT. This sequence encodes CASSLRDRPSTDTQYF. J is TRBJ2-3 and V is TRBV21-1; the table assigns TRBD1, which was not confirmed against the DNA. TRBV21-1 is labeled a pseudogene. The CDR3 is 16 amino acids.

The rearrangement links TRBV29-1 to TRBJ2-7; TRBD1 aligns across 9 bases. Germline V gene data show CDR1 as SQVTM and CDR2 as ANQGSEA. The CDR3 runs to 14 residues. With V trimmed by 6 bases and J by 0 bases, 6 bases remained unmatched. DNA of the CDR3: TGCAGCGTCCGGGACAGGGATCGCTCCTACGAGCAGTACTTC. It codes for CSVRDRDRSYEQYF.

The gene calls are TRBV4-3 and TRBJ2-3; 7 positions agree with TRBD2. V lost 4 bases and J lost 7; bases outside the gene matches: 17. Germline V gives CDR1 LGHNA, CDR2 YSLEER. This CDR3 has 17 residues. The CDR3 sequence: CASSPALPSGRRNTQYF. In DNA, the CDR3 is TGCGCCAGCAGCCCCGCATTGCCTAGCGGAAGGCGAAATACGCAGTATTTT.

V gene TRBV28 combines with J gene TRBJ2-3; 8 nucleotides agree with TRBD1. After removal of 6 bases from V and 4 bases from J, the junction contained 3 bases not matched to a gene. This CDR3 comprises 13 residues. Germline CDR1 and CDR2: MDHEN and SYDVKM. As DNA, the CDR3 is TGTGCCAGCAGAGGACAGGGCCCAGATACGCAGTATTTT. The encoded protein is CASRGQGPDTQYF.

The chain is built from TRBV5-5 and TRBJ1-1, with a tentative D call TRBD1 (6 bases). Germline-derived CDR1 and CDR2 are SGHKS and YYEKEE (reference sequence). CDR3 size: 14 residues. Trimming took off 2 bases at V and 10 bases at J, with 18 bases between the two ends. CDR3 loop: CASSLTVDRGGAFF. The DNA for the CDR3 is TGTGCCAGCAGCTTAACAGTCGACCGAGGGGGAGCTTTCTTT.

A few counts support this clone. This rearrangement joins TRBV12-2 to TRBJ1-1. TRBV12-2 is a pseudogene locus. The CDR3 sequence is 14 residues long. The CDR3 DNA is TGTGCAAGTCGCTTACGGGGAGGATACACTGAAGCTTTCTTT. It yields the protein CASRLRGGYTEAFF.

The chain joins TRBV28 to TRBJ2-7; 14 bases are a match to TRBD2. The germline CDR1 and CDR2 sequences are MDHEN and SYDVKM. V gave up 4 bases and J gave up 2 bases; unmatched junction bases: 4. The CDR3 sequence is 16 residues long. The CDR3, as DNA: TGTGCCAGCAGTTCGGGGACTAGCGGGAGAGCCTACGAGCAGTACTTC. It is translated as CASSSGTSGRAYEQYF.

This clone was detected a few times. This chain uses TRBV2 with TRBJ2-5; D gene ambiguous. Trimming left V 2 bases short and J 0 bases short, with 7 bases between. This CDR3 comprises 14 residues. Germline V gene lookup returns CDR1 SNHLY and CDR2 FYNNEI. CDR3 sequence: CASSEMAYQETQYF. CDR3 DNA sequence: TGTGCCAGCAGTGAAATGGCTTACCAAGAGACCCAGTACTTC.

This clone was observed a few times. The chain links TRBV7-2 to TRBJ1-2; 11 bases agree with TRBD1. Germline CDR1 is SGHTA and CDR2 is FQGNSA. After removal of 5 bases from V and 5 bases from J, the junction contained 4 bases not matched to a gene. This CDR3 comprises 14 residues. CDR3 DNA sequence: TGTGCCAGCAGCCGGGACAGGGGGGGATATGGCTACACCTTC. Residues: CASSRDRGGYGYTF.

This chain connects TRBV7-2 to TRBJ2-7; 9 nucleotides match TRBD2. The CDR3 sequence is 16 residues long. Per germline, CDR1 SGHTA and CDR2 FQGNSA. The trim removed 2 bases at V and 0 bases at J, leaving 5 bases unmatched. Here the CDR3 DNA reads TGTGCCAGCAGCTTAATGTCTAGCGGGGTCTCCTACGAGCAGTACTTC. Its translation: CASSLMSSGVSYEQYF.

In the case of this clone: The sample carries other DNA sequences with the same CDR3. The chain employs TRBV7-6 and TRBJ1-5; 9 bases are a match to TRBD1. The CDR3 consists of 13 residues. J was trimmed by 6 bases and V by 5 bases; bases with no gene match: 2. Looked up from germline, CDR1 is SGHVS and CDR2 is FNYEAQ. CDR3 loop: CASSADRGQPQHF. The CDR3 nucleotides read TGTGCCAGCAGCGCGGACAGGGGTCAGCCCCAGCATTTT. The entire variable domain, with the rest obtained from reference TRBV7-6 and TRBJ1-5, is as follows: GAGVSQSPRYKVTKRGQDVALRCDPISGHVSLYWYRQALGQGPEFLTYFNYEAQQDKSGLPNDRFSAERPEGSISTLTIQRTEQRDSAMYRCASSADRGQPQHFGDGTRLSIL.

The chain carries TRBV19 and TRBJ1-1, with 9 bases identical to TRBD1. CDR1 LNHDA and CDR2 SQIVND come from the germline V gene (reference sequence). With V trimmed by 2 bases and J by 3 bases, 1 base remained unmatched. This CDR3 has 14 residues. CDR3 protein: CASSIRQGDTEAFF. DNA for the CDR3: TGTGCCAGTAGTATAAGACAGGGGGACACTGAAGCTTTCTTT. The full variable domain, with the rest looked up from reference TRBV19 and TRBJ1-1, is DGGITQSPKYLFRKEGQNVTLSCEQNLNHDAMYWYRQDPGQGLRLIYYSQIVNDFQKGDIAEGYSVSREKKESFPLTVTSAQKNPTAFYLCASSIRQGDTEAFFGQGTRLTVV.

This sequence joins TRBV7-2 and TRBJ2-1, with D perhaps matching TRBD2 (5 bases). This CDR3 region has 12 residues. V lost 8 bases, J lost 5 bases, and 10 bases lay in between. Germline-derived CDR1 and CDR2 are SGHTA and FQGNSA. The CDR3 DNA reads as TGTGCCAGCTGGCGGGCAAACAATGAGCAGTTCTTC. It is translated as CASWRANNEQFF. The variable domain in full, with the rest retrieved from reference TRBV7-2 and TRBJ2-1, is GAGVSQSPSNKVTEKGKDVELRCDPISGHTALYWYRQSLGQGLEFLIYFQGNSAPDKSGLPSDRFSAERTGGSVSTLTIQRTQQEDSAVYLCASWRANNEQFFGPGTRLTVL.

V usage is TRBV19 and J usage is TRBJ2-3; 8 bases fit TRBD2. The CDR3 loop spans 13 amino acids. CDR1 is LNHDA and CDR2 is SQIVND in the germline V gene (reference sequence). V shed 10 bases, J shed 1 base, and the junction held 4 bases outside the gene matches. CDR3 DNA: TGTGCCACTAAGACTAGCGGCACAGATACGCAGTATTTT. It codes for CATKTSGTDTQYF.

The chain joins TRBV19 to TRBJ1-5; TRBD1 agrees at 9 bases. The germline V gene has CDR1 LNHDA and CDR2 SQIVND (reference sequence). V trimming: 6 bases; J trimming: 5 bases; junction bases outside the gene matches: 8. This CDR3 comprises 15 residues. CDR3 sequence (DNA): TGTGCCAGTAGGCCAACAGGGGGCACGGATCAGCCCCAGCATTTT. Translation gives CASRPTGGTDQPQHF. The entire variable domain, with the rest obtained from reference TRBV19 and TRBJ1-5, is as follows: DGGITQSPKYLFRKEGQNVTLSCEQNLNHDAMYWYRQDPGQGLRLIYYSQIVNDFQKGDIAEGYSVSREKKESFPLTVTSAQKNPTAFYLCASRPTGGTDQPQHFGDGTRLSIL.

The V call is TRBV10-1, the J call TRBJ2-3; TRBD2 aligns across 8 bases. Germline V gene sequence: CDR1 WNHNN, CDR2 SYGVQD (reference sequence). Trimming at V came to 2 bases and at J to 1 base, leaving 5 bases not matched to a gene. The CDR3 length is 16 residues. The chain's CDR3 is CASSEKGGRRTDTQYF. CDR3 DNA sequence: TGCGCCAGCAGTGAGAAAGGCGGGAGGCGCACAGATACGCAGTATTTT.

V gene TRBV9 combines with J gene TRBJ1-3, with D tentatively TRBD1 (5 bases). V was cut by 3 bases and J by 0 bases, with 16 bases left in between. CDR1 is SGDLS and CDR2 is YYNGEE in the germline V gene. The CDR3 length is 17 residues. The DNA of the CDR3 is TGTGCCAGCAGCGCCCGTAGACAGCTTTACTCTGGAAACACCATATATTTT. Protein: CASSARRQLYSGNTIYF.

The chain combines TRBV7-9 with TRBJ1-1, with D unclear. The CDR3 totals 18 residues. Trimming took 5 bases from V and 3 from J, leaving 25 bases between them. Germline values: CDR1 SEHNR, CDR2 FQNEAQ (reference sequence). CDR3 sequence reads: CASSGRVEVGLLDTEAFF. CDR3 bases: TGTGCCAGCAGCGGACGGGTGGAGGTAGGACTGTTGGACACTGAAGCTTTCTTT.

The sample holds a few counts of this clone. V is TRBV7-9 and J is TRBJ1-1, with D unclear. There are 14 residues in the CDR3. The germline gives CDR1 SEHNR, CDR2 FQNEAQ (reference sequence). Deletions cut 0 bases from V and 0 bases from J, with 5 bases between. The CDR3 DNA follows: TGTGCCAGCAGCTTAGCAACAGTGAACACTGAAGCTTTCTTT. It is translated as CASSLATVNTEAFF.

This clone was picked up one time. V gene TRBV25-1 combines with J gene TRBJ2-1, with TRBD1 as a possible D gene (6 bases). The CDR3 covers 17 residues. Trimming shortened V by 4 bases and J by 4 bases, and 20 bases separated the two germline ends. The germline CDR1 and CDR2 sequences are MGHDK and SYGVNS. CDR3 nucleotide sequence: TGTGCCAGCAGTGGCGGCCCTACAGGGAGAATTTACAATGAGCAGTTCTTC. Amino acids: CASSGGPTGRIYNEQFF.

This clone appeared a few times. The chain employs TRBV10-2 and TRBJ2-7; D is perhaps TRBD2 (5 bases). The germline gives CDR1 WSHSY, CDR2 SAAADI. V dropped 6 bases and J dropped 9 bases, with 12 bases sitting between them. The CDR3 spans 11 residues. The CDR3, as DNA: TGCGCCAGCAGGGACTTCTTGGGGCAGTACTTC. Amino acid sequence: CASRDFLGQYF.

This clone was counted a few times. V gene TRBV29-1 combines with J gene TRBJ1-3, with D tentatively TRBD1 (5 bases). Trimming took off 4 bases at V and 0 bases at J, with 7 bases between the two ends. This CDR3 spans 13 amino acids. Germline CDR1 SQVTM, CDR2 ANQGSEA. The CDR3 loop reads CSVGQGSGNTIYF. The CDR3 nucleotides read TGCAGCGTTGGCCAGGGCTCTGGAAACACCATATATTTT.

The genes are TRBV19 and TRBJ2-5; TRBD2 matches at 7 bases. After removal of 6 bases from V and 5 bases from J, the junction contained 6 bases not matched to a gene. The CDR3 loop spans 13 amino acids. Germline lookup yields CDR1 LNHDA and CDR2 SQIVND (reference sequence). Here the CDR3 reads CASSGGRGETQYF. The CDR3 bases are TGTGCCAGTAGCGGGGGGAGGGGTGAGACCCAGTACTTC.

The chain links TRBV4-2 to TRBJ2-1; 11 nucleotides line up with TRBD2. There are 16 residues in the CDR3. CDR1 and CDR2 from the germline V gene are LGHNA and YNFKEQ. V trimming: 0 bases; J trimming: 2 bases; junction bases outside the gene matches: 0. The DNA of the CDR3 is TGTGCCAGCAGCCAAGAGGGACTAGCGGCCTACAATGAGCAGTTCTTC. It yields the protein CASSQEGLAAYNEQFF.

This sequence joins TRBV19 and TRBJ2-1; 7 bases are a match to TRBD2. Trimming took 7 bases from V and 7 from J; bases not matched to a gene: 19. Germline CDR1 and CDR2: LNHDA and SQIVND (reference sequence). The CDR3 runs 17 residues. The CDR3 DNA sequence: TGTGCCAGTACCATACTAGCTGGGGGGAGGGCCCGGAATGAGCAGTTCTTC. This encodes CASTILAGGRARNEQFF.